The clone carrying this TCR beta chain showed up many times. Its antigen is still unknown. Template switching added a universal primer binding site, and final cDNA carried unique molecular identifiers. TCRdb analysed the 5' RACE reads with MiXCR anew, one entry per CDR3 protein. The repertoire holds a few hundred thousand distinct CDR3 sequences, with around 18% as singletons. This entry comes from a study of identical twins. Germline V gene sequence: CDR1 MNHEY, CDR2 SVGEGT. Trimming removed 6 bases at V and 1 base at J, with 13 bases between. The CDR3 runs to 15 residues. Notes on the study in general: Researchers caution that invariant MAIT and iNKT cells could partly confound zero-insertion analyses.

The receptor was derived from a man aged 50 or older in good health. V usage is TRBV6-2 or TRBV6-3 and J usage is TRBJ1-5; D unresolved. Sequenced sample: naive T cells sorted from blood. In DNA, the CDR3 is TGTGCCAGCAGGAAACCCCTCGGCAGCAATCAGCCCCAGCATTTT. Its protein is CASRKPLGSNQPQHF.